This T cell receptor (beta chain) stems from a study of identical twins. This CDR3 comprises 12 residues. Germline V gene lookup returns CDR1 SNHLY and CDR2 FYNNEI. Trimming at V came to 10 bases and at J to 7 bases, leaving 4 bases not matched to a gene. Study conclusions and caveats: Part of the zero-insertion signal could reflect confounding by invariant MAIT and iNKT cells. Insertions ran lower in abundant cord blood beta clonotypes, though not in memory repertoires. Models underestimated TCR alpha sharing (out-of-frame) in monozygotic twins.

With template switching, a universal primer site was added, and the cDNA carried unique molecular identifiers. TCRdb reprocessed the 5' RACE reads via MiXCR and lists one record per CDR3 protein. The profile shows 1.5 million to 2 million distinct CDR3 sequences, 25% to 35% of them singletons. A word on this clonotype: Its matching antigen is unknown.

The sequencing input was cord blood. The chain combines TRBV2 with TRBJ2-2; 9 nucleotides align to TRBD1. This TCR was recovered from a newborn girl in good health. CDR3 residues: CANRGLGGELFF. The CDR3 DNA reads as TGTGCCAACAGGGGGCTCGGCGGGGAGCTGTTTTTT.